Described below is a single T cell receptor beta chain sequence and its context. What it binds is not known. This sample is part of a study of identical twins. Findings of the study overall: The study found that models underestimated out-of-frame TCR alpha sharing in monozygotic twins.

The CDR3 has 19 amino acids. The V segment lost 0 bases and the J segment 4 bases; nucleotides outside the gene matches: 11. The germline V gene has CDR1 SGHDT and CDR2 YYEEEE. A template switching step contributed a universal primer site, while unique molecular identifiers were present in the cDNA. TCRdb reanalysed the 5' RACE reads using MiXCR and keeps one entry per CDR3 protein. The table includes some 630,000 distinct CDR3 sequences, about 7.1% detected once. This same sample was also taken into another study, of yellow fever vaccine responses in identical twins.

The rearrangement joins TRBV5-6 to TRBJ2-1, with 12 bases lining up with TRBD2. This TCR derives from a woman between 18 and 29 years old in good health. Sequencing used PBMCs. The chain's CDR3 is CASSLADVTSGGSYNEQFF. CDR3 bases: TGTGCCAGCAGCTTGGCCGATGTGACTAGCGGGGGATCTTACAATGAGCAGTTCTTC.